The subject of this entry is one TCR beta chain. The V and J ends lost 4 bases and 3 bases, in that order; junction bases with no gene match: 8. The CDR3 is 16 amino acids. CDR1 is MGHRA, CDR2 YSYEKL, per germline. This specimen belongs to a study of blood T cell repertoires in COVID-19. Study in general: Collection of acute and convalescent COVID-19 samples took place in the United States, Italy and Spain.

Enrolled during active infection, Seattle patients were then followed longitudinally. Some clones are missing from TCRdb's copy, which holds only in-frame ones; the method was immunoSEQ multiplex PCR. The sample shows hundreds of thousands of clones, about 83% of them seen only once. This rearrangement joins TRBV4-1 to TRBJ1-5; TRBD1 agrees at 8 bases. The sample taken for sequencing was peripheral blood. This receptor was identified in a young woman with COVID-19, enrolled during active disease. CDR3 region: CASSPPDRGVNQPQHF. In nucleotides, the CDR3 is TGCGCCAGCAGCCCCCCCGACAGGGGAGTCAATCAGCCCCAGCATTTT.